The subject of this entry is one T cell receptor (beta chain). The germline V gene has CDR1 SGHRS and CDR2 YFSETQ. The V end lost 0 bases, the J end lost 1 base, and 7 bases lay between the germline ends. The CDR3 totals 14 residues. This entry belongs to a study of blood T cell repertoires in COVID-19. Study as a whole: The analysed material was cDNA or gDNA that came from T cells, B-cell-depleted T cells, or PBMCs.

Original processing notes: From reference gene primer amplification, estimates of nucleated cell counts were derived. Clones were read by immunoSEQ multiplex PCR, and TCRdb kept only the in-frame ones, dropping some. For V, J and clone size, that table is used; D and trimming come from the DNA. The sample holds around 60,000 clones; roughly 90% are singletons and the top ten take about 3.9%. The origin of this receptor is a human donor in a cohort sampled during active COVID-19. The rearrangement uses TRBV5-1 and TRBJ1-2, with D unclear. Sequencing input: peripheral blood. Here the CDR3 DNA reads TGCGCCAGCAGCTTGGGAAGGAGTAACTATGGCTACACCTTC. Amino acids: CASSLGRSNYGYTF. Filled out from reference TRBV5-1 and TRBJ1-2, the complete variable domain reads KAGVTQTPRYLIKTRGQQVTLSCSPISGHRSVSWYQQTPGQGLQFLFEYFSETQRNKGNFPGRFSGRQFSNSRSEMNVSTLELGDSALYLCASSLGRSNYGYTFGSGTRLTVV.